A selection of T cell receptor beta chains follows, all from one sample in a study of blood T cell repertoires in COVID-19. This table comes from immunoSEQ multiplex PCR, and its TCRdb copy is limited to in-frame clones, with some not included. The sample contains about 140,000 clones, over 70% of which appear only once. What was sequenced was peripheral blood. The receptors were gathered from a man in his sixties with active or convalescent COVID-19. The CDR3 runs from the conserved cysteine through the conserved F or W. Fields, in order: J gene, V gene, D gene, clone size, CDR3 protein, CDR3 DNA. D genes are given only for firm matches. Expanded clones get a size class; other rows say once, few or many, or leave the size out.

TRBJ2-5,TRBV11-2,.,.,CASSSGPGGEETQYF,TGTGCCAGCAGCTCCGGTCCGGGGGGCGAAGAGACCCAGTACTTC
TRBJ2-1,TRBV24-1,.,.,CATSESSAYNEQFF,TGTGCCACCAGTGAGTCTAGCGCCTACAATGAGCAGTTCTTC
TRBJ2-7,TRBV5-5,.,.,CASSRDYQQQYF,TGTGCCAGCAGCCGTGACTACCAGCAACAGTACTTC
TRBJ2-2,TRBV19,TRBD2,.,CASSRRAGGPGELFF,TGTGCCAGTAGTCGTAGAGCGGGAGGGCCCGGGGAGCTGTTTTTT
TRBJ2-5,TRBV7-6,.,.,CASSLPDRFLRETQYF,TGTGCCAGCAGCTTACCCGACAGGTTTCTGAGGGAGACCCAGTACTTC
TRBJ2-5,TRBV29-1,.,.,CSVWGSAAGLQETQYF,TGCAGCGTGTGGGGCTCGGCGGCAGGGCTACAAGAGACCCAGTACTTC
TRBJ2-2,TRBV29-1,.,.,CSVEDDSLQGGTGELFF,TGCAGCGTTGAAGATGACTCCCTTCAGGGAGGCACCGGGGAGCTGTTTTTT
TRBJ2-1,TRBV28,TRBD1,.,CASSFYNRGHGYNEQFF,TGTGCCAGCAGTTTTTACAACAGGGGGCACGGGTACAATGAGCAGTTCTTC
TRBJ1-6,TRBV20-1,.,.,CSASRQASYNSPLHF,TGCAGTGCTAGTAGACAGGCCTCCTATAATTCACCCCTCCACTTT
TRBJ1-5,TRBV28,TRBD1,.,CASSQQGRNQPQHF,TGTGCCAGCAGTCAACAGGGGCGCAATCAGCCCCAGCATTTT
TRBJ2-3,TRBV7-2,TRBD2,.,CASSLTPLAGGPGTQYF,TGTGCCAGCAGCTTAACCCCTCTAGCGGGAGGGCCTGGTACGCAGTATTTT
TRBJ1-2,TRBV11-2,TRBD1,once,CASSHPTGVGYTF,TGTGCCAGCAGCCACCCGACAGGGGTGGGCTACACCTTC
TRBJ1-4,TRBV28,TRBD1,.,CASRTTGRGEKLFF,TGTGCCAGCAGGACGACAGGGCGTGGAGAAAAACTGTTTTTT
TRBJ2-1,TRBV2,TRBD2,once,CASSRRLAGSYNEQFF,TGTGCCAGCAGTCGACGACTAGCAGGCTCCTACAATGAGCAGTTCTTC